Listed below are T cell receptor beta chains from one sample, sequenced in a study of T-cell reconstitution after alpha-beta-depleted transplantation in children. TCRdb reprocessed the PCR reads via MiXCR and lists one record per CDR3 protein. Of some 220,000 distinct CDR3 sequences in the sample, approximately 10% were seen once. Specimen: PBMCs, collected before TCRalphabeta/CD19-depleted stem cell transplant. These receptors all stem from a child younger than two with acute myeloid leukemia, due to receive a stem cell transplant. The CDR3 runs from the conserved cysteine through the conserved F or W. Fields, in order: V gene, D gene, clone size, J gene, CDR3 protein, CDR3 DNA. D genes are given only for firm matches. Clone size is shown for a subset of rows, as once, few, many or a class of expanded clone.

V gene: TRBV6-2/TRBV6-3; D gene: TRBD2; clone size: -; J gene: TRBJ2-2; CDR3 protein: CASSYGLAGSTGELFF; CDR3 DNA: TGTGCCAGCAGTTACGGACTAGCGGGGAGCACCGGGGAGCTGTTTTTT
V gene: TRBV5-1; D gene: TRBD2; clone size: many; J gene: TRBJ2-3; CDR3 protein: CASSFAGGRTDTQYF; CDR3 DNA: TGCGCCAGCAGCTTTGCGGGGGGCCGCACAGATACGCAGTATTTT
V gene: TRBV7-2; D gene: TRBD1; clone size: many; J gene: TRBJ1-1; CDR3 protein: CASSLAGQGFDEAFF; CDR3 DNA: TGTGCCAGCAGCTTAGCGGGACAGGGTTTTGATGAAGCTTTCTTT
V gene: TRBV5-1; D gene: -; clone size: many; J gene: TRBJ1-3; CDR3 protein: CASSVGQLNSGNTIYF; CDR3 DNA: TGCGCCAGCAGCGTCGGACAGCTCAACTCTGGAAACACCATATATTTT
V gene: TRBV7-2; D gene: -; clone size: few; J gene: TRBJ2-3; CDR3 protein: CASSPRLVLDTQYF; CDR3 DNA: TGTGCCAGCAGCCCCCGACTAGTCCTAGATACGCAGTATTTT
V gene: TRBV5-1; D gene: -; clone size: many; J gene: TRBJ2-1; CDR3 protein: CASSRVDNEQFF; CDR3 DNA: TGCGCCAGCAGCCGCGTCGACAATGAGCAGTTCTTC
V gene: TRBV12-3/TRBV12-4; D gene: -; clone size: many; J gene: TRBJ1-1; CDR3 protein: CASSLGQLVYMNTEAFF; CDR3 DNA: TGTGCCAGCAGTTTAGGACAGCTCGTTTATATGAATACTGAAGCTTTCTTT
V gene: TRBV12-3/TRBV12-4; D gene: TRBD1; clone size: few; J gene: TRBJ1-4; CDR3 protein: CASSRQGGLEKLFF; CDR3 DNA: TGTGCCAGCAGCCGACAGGGAGGCCTTGAAAAACTGTTTTTT
V gene: TRBV7-2; D gene: TRBD1; clone size: many; J gene: TRBJ2-7; CDR3 protein: CASSLAPGTGRYEQYF; CDR3 DNA: TGTGCCAGCAGCTTAGCGCCCGGGACAGGGAGATACGAGCAGTACTTC
V gene: TRBV29-1; D gene: -; clone size: many; J gene: TRBJ1-1; CDR3 protein: CSVEGRANEAFF; CDR3 DNA: TGCAGCGTTGAGGGGCGGGCGAATGAAGCTTTCTTT
V gene: TRBV20-1; D gene: -; clone size: many; J gene: TRBJ1-2; CDR3 protein: CSASPRGTTYGYTF; CDR3 DNA: TGCAGTGCTAGCCCCCGCGGGACAACCTATGGCTACACCTTC
V gene: TRBV20-1; D gene: TRBD2; clone size: many; J gene: TRBJ2-7; CDR3 protein: CSARGVSGNYEQYF; CDR3 DNA: TGCAGTGCTAGGGGTGTTAGCGGGAACTACGAGCAGTACTTC
V gene: TRBV19; D gene: -; clone size: many; J gene: TRBJ1-5; CDR3 protein: CASSIIWAGRLIAQPQHF; CDR3 DNA: TGTGCCAGTAGTATAATCTGGGCAGGACGCCTAATAGCTCAGCCCCAGCATTTT
V gene: TRBV12-3/TRBV12-4; D gene: -; clone size: few; J gene: TRBJ1-5; CDR3 protein: CASNIYAQPQHF; CDR3 DNA: TGTGCCAGCAATATTTATGCTCAGCCCCAGCATTTT
V gene: TRBV6-5; D gene: TRBD2; clone size: many; J gene: TRBJ2-3; CDR3 protein: CASSYQTSGATDTQYF; CDR3 DNA: TGTGCCAGCAGTTACCAGACTAGCGGGGCCACAGATACGCAGTATTTT
V gene: TRBV6-5; D gene: -; clone size: many; J gene: TRBJ1-2; CDR3 protein: CASSYSQGYGYTF; CDR3 DNA: TGTGCCAGCAGTTACTCGCAGGGCTATGGCTACACCTTC